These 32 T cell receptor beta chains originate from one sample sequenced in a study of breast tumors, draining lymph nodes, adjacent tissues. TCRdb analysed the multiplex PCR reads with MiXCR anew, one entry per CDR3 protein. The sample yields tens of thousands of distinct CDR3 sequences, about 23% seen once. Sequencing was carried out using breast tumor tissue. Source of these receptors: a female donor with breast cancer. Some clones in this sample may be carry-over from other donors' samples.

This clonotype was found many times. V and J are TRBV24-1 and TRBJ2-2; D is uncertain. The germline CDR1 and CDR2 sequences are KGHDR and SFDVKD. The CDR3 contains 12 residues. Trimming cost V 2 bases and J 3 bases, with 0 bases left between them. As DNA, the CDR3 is TGTGCCACCAGTGATTACACCGGGGAGCTGTTTTTT. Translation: CATSDYTGELFF.

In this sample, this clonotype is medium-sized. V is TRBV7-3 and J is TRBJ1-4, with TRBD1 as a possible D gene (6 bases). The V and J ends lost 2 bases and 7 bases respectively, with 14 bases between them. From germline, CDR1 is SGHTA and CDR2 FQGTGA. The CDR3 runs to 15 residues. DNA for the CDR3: TGTGCCAGCAGCTTAGGACAGACCTCGGGTGAAAAACTGTTTTTT. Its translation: CASSLGQTSGEKLFF.

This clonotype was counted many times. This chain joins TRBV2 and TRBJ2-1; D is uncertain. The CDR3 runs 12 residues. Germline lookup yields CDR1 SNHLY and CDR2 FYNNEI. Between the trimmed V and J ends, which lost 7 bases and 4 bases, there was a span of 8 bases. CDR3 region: CASTKEYNEQFF. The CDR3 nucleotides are TGTGCCAGCACAAAAGAATACAATGAGCAGTTCTTC.

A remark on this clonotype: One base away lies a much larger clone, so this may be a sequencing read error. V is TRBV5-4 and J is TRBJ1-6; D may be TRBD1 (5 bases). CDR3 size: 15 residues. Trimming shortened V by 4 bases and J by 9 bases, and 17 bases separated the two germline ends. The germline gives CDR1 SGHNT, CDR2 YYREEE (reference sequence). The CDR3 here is CASSPAPGGISPLHF. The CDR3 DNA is TGTGCCAGCAGCCCCGCACCCGGGGGAATTTCACCCCTCCACTTT.

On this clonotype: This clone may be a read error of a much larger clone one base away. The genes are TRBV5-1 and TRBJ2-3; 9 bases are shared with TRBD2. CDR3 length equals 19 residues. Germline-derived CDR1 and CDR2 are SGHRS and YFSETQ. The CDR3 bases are TGCGTCAGCAGAGCTGGCAGGGACCGACTAGCGGAGAGCACAGATACGCAGTATTTT. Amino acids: CVSRAGRDRLAESTDTQYF.

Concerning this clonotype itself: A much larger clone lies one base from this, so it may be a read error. The CDR3 loop reads CASSVRGGSEKLLF. DNA of the CDR3: TGTGCCAGCAGTGTCCGGGGAGGTAGTGAAAAACTGCTTTTT. The chain recombines TRBV2 with TRBJ1-4; unclear D gene. The germline V gene encodes CDR1 SNHLY and CDR2 FYNNEI. CDR3 length equals 14 residues.

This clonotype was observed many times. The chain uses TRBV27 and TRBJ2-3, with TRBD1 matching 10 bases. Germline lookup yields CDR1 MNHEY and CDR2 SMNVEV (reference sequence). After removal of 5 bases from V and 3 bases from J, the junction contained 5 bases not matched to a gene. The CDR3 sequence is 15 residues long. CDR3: CASSRRDRGTDTQYF. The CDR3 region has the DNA TGTGCCAGCAGTCGCCGGGACAGGGGTACAGATACGCAGTATTTT.

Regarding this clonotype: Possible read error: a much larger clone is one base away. DNA of the CDR3: TGCAGTGCTAAGGCTGGCGGGGGGGCCGGAGAGACCCAGTACTTC. Its translation is CSAKAGGGAGETQYF. The chain recombines TRBV20-1 with TRBJ2-5; 9 nucleotides line up with TRBD2. The CDR3 has 15 residues. The V gene's germline CDR1 is DFQATT and CDR2 SNEGSKA (reference sequence). The V and J ends lost 4 bases and 4 bases, in that order; junction bases with no gene match: 10.

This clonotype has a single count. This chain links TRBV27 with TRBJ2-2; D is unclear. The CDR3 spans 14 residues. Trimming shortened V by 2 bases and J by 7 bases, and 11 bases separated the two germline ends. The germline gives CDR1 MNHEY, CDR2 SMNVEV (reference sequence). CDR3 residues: CASSLAADVGELFF. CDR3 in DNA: TGTGCCAGCAGTTTAGCGGCGGATGTCGGGGAGCTGTTTTTT.

The DNA of the CDR3 is TGTGCCAGCAGCTTGGGACAGGGAGTGCAGTACTTC. It is translated as CASSLGQGVQYF. The chain uses TRBV7-9 and TRBJ2-7; 9 bases align to TRBD1. Germline lookup yields CDR1 SEHNR and CDR2 FQNEAQ (reference sequence). The CDR3 runs 12 residues. The trim removed 3 bases at V and 9 bases at J, leaving 3 bases unmatched. Based on the CDR3 plus reference TRBV7-9 and TRBJ2-7, the full variable domain is DTGVSQNPRHKITKRGQNVTFRCDPISEHNRLYWYRQTLGQGPEFLTYFQNEAQLEKSRLLSDRFSAERPKGSFSTLEIQRTEQGDSAMYLCASSLGQGVQYFGPGTRLTVT.

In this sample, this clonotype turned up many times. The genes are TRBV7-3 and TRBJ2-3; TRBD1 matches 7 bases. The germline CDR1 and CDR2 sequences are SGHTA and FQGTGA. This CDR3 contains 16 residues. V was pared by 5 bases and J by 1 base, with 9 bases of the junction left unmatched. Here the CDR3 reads CASSENPGGGTDTQYF. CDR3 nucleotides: TGTGCCAGCAGCGAAAACCCAGGGGGTGGCACAGATACGCAGTATTTT.

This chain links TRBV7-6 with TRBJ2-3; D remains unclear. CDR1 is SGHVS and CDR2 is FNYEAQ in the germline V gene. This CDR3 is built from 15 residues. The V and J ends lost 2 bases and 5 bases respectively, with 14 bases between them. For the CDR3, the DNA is TGTGCCAGCAGCTTAACCCGGGCCCCCGGAGATACGCAGTATTTT. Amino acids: CASSLTRAPGDTQYF.

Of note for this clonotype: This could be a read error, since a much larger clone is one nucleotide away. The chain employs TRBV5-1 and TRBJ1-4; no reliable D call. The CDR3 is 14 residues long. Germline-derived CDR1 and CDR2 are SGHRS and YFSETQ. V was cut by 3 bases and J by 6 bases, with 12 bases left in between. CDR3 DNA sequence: TGCGCCAGCAGCTCCCAGCCTAGGCATGAAAAACTGTTTTTT. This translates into CASSSQPRHEKLFF.

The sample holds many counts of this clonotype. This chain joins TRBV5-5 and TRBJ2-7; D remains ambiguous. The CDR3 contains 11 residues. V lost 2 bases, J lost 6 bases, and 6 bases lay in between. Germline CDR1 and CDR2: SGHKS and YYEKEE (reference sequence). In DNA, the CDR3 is TGTGCCAGCAGCTTTGAGGCCGAGCAGTACTTC. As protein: CASSFEAEQYF.

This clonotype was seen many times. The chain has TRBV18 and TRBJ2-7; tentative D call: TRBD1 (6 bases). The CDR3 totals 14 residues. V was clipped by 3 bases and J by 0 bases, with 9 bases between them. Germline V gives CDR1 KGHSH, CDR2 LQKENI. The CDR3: CASSPGQFSYEQYF. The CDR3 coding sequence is TGTGCCAGCTCACCTGGACAGTTCTCCTACGAGCAGTACTTC.

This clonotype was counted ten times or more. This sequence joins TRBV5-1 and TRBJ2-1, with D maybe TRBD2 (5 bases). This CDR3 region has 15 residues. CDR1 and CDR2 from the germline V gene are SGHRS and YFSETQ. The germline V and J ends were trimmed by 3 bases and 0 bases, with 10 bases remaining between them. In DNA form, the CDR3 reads TGCGCCAGCAGCTACGGACTCATCTCCTACAATGAGCAGTTCTTC. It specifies CASSYGLISYNEQFF.

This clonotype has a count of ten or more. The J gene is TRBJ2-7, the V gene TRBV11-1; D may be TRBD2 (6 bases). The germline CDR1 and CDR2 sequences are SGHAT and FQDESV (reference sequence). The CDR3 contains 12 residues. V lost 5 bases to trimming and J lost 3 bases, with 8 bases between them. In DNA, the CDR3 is TGTGCCAGCAGCAGGGAGGTCTACGAGCAGTACTTC. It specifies CASSREVYEQYF.

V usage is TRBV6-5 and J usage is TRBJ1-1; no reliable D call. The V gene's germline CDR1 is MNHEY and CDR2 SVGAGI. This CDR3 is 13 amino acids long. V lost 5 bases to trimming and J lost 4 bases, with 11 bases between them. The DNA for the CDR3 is TGTGCCAGCAGTAAGGAGGCGGGCACTGAAGCTTTCTTT. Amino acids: CASSKEAGTEAFF.

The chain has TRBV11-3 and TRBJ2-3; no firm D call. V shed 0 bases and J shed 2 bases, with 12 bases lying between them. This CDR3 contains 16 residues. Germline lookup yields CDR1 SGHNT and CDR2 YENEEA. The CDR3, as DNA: TGTGCCAGCAGCTTAGAACCACGAGGTTTCACAGATACGCAGTATTTT. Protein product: CASSLEPRGFTDTQYF.

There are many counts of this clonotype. The chain's CDR3 is CASSLSGTSYNEQFF. CDR3 DNA: TGTGCCAGCAGTCTTTCGGGTACGTCCTACAATGAGCAGTTCTTC. V is TRBV7-3 and J is TRBJ2-1; D is unclear. This CDR3 region has 15 residues. Germline CDR1 and CDR2: SGHTA and FQGTGA. V was pared by 6 bases and J by 1 base, with 13 bases between.

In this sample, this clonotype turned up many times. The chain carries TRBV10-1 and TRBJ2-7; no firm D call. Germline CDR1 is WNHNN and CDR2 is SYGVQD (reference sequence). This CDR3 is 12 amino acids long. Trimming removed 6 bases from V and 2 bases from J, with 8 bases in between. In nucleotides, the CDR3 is TGCGCCAGCAGCGCCAGTACCTACGAGCAGTACTTC. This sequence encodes CASSASTYEQYF.

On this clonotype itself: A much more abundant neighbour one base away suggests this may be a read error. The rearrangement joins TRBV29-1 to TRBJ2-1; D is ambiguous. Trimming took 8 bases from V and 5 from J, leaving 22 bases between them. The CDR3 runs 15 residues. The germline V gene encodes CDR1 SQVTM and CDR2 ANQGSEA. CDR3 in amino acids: CSILEFRGTDNEQFF. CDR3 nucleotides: TGCAGCATCCTTGAGTTTCGCGGAACCGACAATGAGCAGTTCTTC.

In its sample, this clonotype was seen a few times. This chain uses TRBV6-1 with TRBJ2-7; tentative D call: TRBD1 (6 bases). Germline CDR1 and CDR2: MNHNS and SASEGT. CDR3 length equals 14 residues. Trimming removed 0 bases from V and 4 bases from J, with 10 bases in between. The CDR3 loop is CASSEAGAKYEQYF. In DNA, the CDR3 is TGTGCCAGCAGTGAAGCGGGGGCTAAGTACGAGCAGTACTTC.

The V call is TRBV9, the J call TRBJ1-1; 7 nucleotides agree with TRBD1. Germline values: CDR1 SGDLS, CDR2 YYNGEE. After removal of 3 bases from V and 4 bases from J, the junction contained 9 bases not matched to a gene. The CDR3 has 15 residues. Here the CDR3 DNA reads TGTGCCAGCAGCGCCGGAGAGGGGGCCTTCACTGAAGCTTTCTTT. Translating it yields CASSAGEGAFTEAFF.

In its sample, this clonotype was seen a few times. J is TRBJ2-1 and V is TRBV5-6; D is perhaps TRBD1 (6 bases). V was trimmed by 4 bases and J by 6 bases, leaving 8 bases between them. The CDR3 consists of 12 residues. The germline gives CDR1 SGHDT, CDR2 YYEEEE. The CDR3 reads CASSGGSNEQFF. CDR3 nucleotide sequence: TGTGCCAGCAGCGGGGGCAGCAATGAGCAGTTCTTC.

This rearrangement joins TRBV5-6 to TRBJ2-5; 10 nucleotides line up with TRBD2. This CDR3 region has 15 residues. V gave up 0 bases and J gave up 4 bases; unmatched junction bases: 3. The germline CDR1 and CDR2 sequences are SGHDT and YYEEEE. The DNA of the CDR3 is TGTGCCAGCAGCTTGGAGCGGGGGGGCGTAGAGACCCAGTACTTC. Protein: CASSLERGGVETQYF.

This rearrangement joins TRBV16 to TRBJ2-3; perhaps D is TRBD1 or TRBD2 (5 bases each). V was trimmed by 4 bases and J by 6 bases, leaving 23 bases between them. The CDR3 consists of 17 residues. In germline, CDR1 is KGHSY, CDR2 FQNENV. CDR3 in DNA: TGTGCCAGCAGCCGCCGGGACGTAGGTGGTCAAGGGGATACGCAGTATTTT. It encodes CASSRRDVGGQGDTQYF.

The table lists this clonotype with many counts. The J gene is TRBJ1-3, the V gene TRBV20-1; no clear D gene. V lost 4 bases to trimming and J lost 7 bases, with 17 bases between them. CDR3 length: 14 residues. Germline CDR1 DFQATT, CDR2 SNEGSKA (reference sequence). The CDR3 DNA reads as TGCAGTGCTATACTGACGGGCCTCGGGAACACCATATATTTT. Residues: CSAILTGLGNTIYF.

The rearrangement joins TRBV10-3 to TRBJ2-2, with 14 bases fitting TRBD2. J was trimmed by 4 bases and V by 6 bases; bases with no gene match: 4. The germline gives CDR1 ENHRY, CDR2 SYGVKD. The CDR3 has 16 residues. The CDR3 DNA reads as TGTGCCATCAGGGGGACTAGCGGGAGAAGCACCGGGGAGCTGTTTTTT. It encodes CAIRGTSGRSTGELFF.

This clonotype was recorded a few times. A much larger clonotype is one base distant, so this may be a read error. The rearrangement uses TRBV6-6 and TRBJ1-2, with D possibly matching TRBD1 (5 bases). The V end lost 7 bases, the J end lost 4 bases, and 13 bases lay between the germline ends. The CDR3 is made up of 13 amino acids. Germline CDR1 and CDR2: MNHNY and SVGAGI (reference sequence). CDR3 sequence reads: CASTRDGPYGYTF. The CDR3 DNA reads TGTGCCAGCACCAGGGACGGCCCCTATGGCTACACCTTC.

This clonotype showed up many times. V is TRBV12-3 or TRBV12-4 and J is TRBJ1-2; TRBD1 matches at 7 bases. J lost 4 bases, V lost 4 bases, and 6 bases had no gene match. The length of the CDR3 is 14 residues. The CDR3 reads CASSWDSWGYGYTF. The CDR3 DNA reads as TGTGCCAGCAGTTGGGACAGTTGGGGCTATGGCTACACCTTC.

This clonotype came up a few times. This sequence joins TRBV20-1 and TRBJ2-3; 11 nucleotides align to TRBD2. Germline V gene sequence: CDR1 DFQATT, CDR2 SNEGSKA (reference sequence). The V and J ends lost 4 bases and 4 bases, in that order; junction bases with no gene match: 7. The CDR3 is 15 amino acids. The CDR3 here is CSANPTSGGPDTQYF. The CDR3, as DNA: TGCAGTGCTAACCCTACTAGCGGGGGACCAGATACGCAGTATTTT.